The sequence of this T cell receptor beta chain was determined in a study of response to subunit inactivated influenza vaccine. Germline lookup yields CDR1 SGHVS and CDR2 FQNEAQ. This CDR3 spans 17 amino acids. Trimming stripped 1 base from V and 0 bases from J, with 13 bases between. Of note for this clonotype: What it binds is unknown.

Study observations and caveats: The authors proposed limited new T cell recruitment per seasonal influenza vaccination.

TCRdb itself ran the RT-PCR reads through MiXCR, one entry per CDR3 protein. Among hundreds of thousands of distinct CDR3 sequences listed, approximately 17% were seen once. The receptor's source is a man aged 50 or older who received an inactivated influenza vaccine. The source was PBMCs from blood, collected more than 4 days after vaccination. This sequence joins TRBV7-8 and TRBJ2-1; D may be TRBD1 (5 bases). CDR3 DNA: TGTGCCAGCAGCTTAGTCACAGGCAGGAGCTCCTACAATGAGCAGTTCTTC. Amino acid sequence: CASSLVTGRSSYNEQFF.